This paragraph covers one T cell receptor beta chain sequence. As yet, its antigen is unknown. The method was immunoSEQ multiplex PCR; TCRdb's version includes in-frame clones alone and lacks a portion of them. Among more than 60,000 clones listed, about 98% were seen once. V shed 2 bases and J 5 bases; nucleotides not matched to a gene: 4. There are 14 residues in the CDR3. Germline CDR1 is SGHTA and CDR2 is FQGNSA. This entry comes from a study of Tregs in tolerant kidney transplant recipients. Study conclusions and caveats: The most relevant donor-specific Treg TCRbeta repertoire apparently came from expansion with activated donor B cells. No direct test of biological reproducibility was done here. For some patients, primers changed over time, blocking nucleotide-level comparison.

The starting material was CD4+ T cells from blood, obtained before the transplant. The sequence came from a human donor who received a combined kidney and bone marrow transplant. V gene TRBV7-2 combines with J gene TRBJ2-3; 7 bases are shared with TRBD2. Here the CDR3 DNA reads TGTGCCAGCAGCTTAAAAGCGGGGTTAGATACGCAGTATTTT. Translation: CASSLKAGLDTQYF.